Following are 20 T cell receptor beta chains from one sample sequenced in a study of control samples from healthy donors and cancer patients. Using immunoSEQ multiplex PCR, the repertoire was profiled, and TCRdb retains in-frame clones only, with some absent. The sample includes about 170,000 clones, around 91% of them seen just once. What was sequenced was blood. These receptors came from a woman in her thirties in good health.

This clone was observed once. The J gene is TRBJ1-4, the V gene TRBV6-6, with D possibly TRBD1 on 5 matching bases. V lost 5 bases and J 0 bases, leaving 13 bases between the germline ends. There are 16 residues in the CDR3. The V gene's germline CDR1 is MNHNY and CDR2 SVGAGI (reference sequence). The CDR3 spells CASSRAGPSTNEKLFF. The CDR3 DNA follows: TGTGCCAGCAGTAGGGCAGGGCCTTCAACTAATGAAAAACTGTTTTTT.

The CDR3 DNA reads as TGTGCCAGCAGTGACCAGTATAGCAATCAGCCCCAGCATTTT. It yields the protein CASSDQYSNQPQHF. V is TRBV25-1 and J is TRBJ1-5; D call uncertain. Per germline, CDR1 MGHDK and CDR2 SYGVNS. The CDR3 contains 14 residues. Trimming took off 3 bases at V and 0 bases at J, with 6 bases between the two ends.

V and J are TRBV19 and TRBJ1-1; perhaps TRBD1 as D (5 bases). This CDR3 has 13 amino acids. Trimming pared 2 bases from V and 3 bases from J, leaving 7 bases between. CDR1 LNHDA and CDR2 SQIVND come from the germline V gene (reference sequence). Here the CDR3 reads CASSIWGYTEAFF. The CDR3 bases are TGTGCCAGTAGTATATGGGGGTACACTGAAGCTTTCTTT.

The J gene is TRBJ2-2, the V gene TRBV12-3 or TRBV12-4; no clear D gene. This CDR3 comprises 12 residues. Trimming shortened V by 3 bases and J by 6 bases, and 5 bases separated the two germline ends. This CDR3 is CASSFGSGELFF. The CDR3 DNA reads as TGTGCCAGCAGTTTTGGGTCCGGGGAGCTGTTTTTT.

The chain joins TRBV27 to TRBJ2-5, with TRBD2 matching 15 bases. CDR3 size: 17 residues. In germline, CDR1 is MNHEY, CDR2 SMNVEV (reference sequence). V dropped 5 bases and J dropped 1; count of bases not matched to a gene: 5. The CDR3 loop reads CASSGLAGGPFQETQYF. The CDR3 coding sequence is TGTGCCAGCAGTGGACTAGCGGGAGGGCCCTTCCAAGAGACCCAGTACTTC.

This rearrangement joins TRBV5-1 to TRBJ2-2; 10 bases align to TRBD2. Germline V gives CDR1 SGHRS, CDR2 YFSETQ. The CDR3 covers 16 residues. The V gene end was trimmed by 2 bases and the J gene end by 5 bases; junction bases not matched to a gene: 6. The CDR3 coding sequence is TGCGCCAGCAGCTTTCTAGCGGGGGTTGGAACCGGGGAGCTGTTTTTT. Translation gives CASSFLAGVGTGELFF.

This clone was recorded a few times. Other DNA sequences of this sample code for an identical CDR3. This rearrangement joins TRBV6-4 to TRBJ2-2; TRBD2 is a possible D gene (5 bases). CDR3 size: 13 residues. Germline-derived CDR1 and CDR2 are MRHNA and SNTAGT. With 2 bases removed from V and 5 bases from J, the gap between germline ends came to 6 bases. CDR3 protein: CASSDRGTGELFF. The DNA of the CDR3 is TGTGCCAGCAGTGACCGGGGAACCGGGGAGCTGTTTTTT.

The chain carries TRBV7-3 and TRBJ2-2; 13 bases agree with TRBD2. The V gene end was trimmed by 1 base and the J gene end by 2 bases; junction bases not matched to a gene: 1. Germline-derived CDR1 and CDR2 are SGHTA and FQGTGA. The CDR3 consists of 17 residues. This CDR3 reads CASSLRGLAGNTGELFF. CDR3 DNA sequence: TGTGCCAGCAGCTTAAGGGGACTAGCGGGAAACACCGGGGAGCTGTTTTTT.

V usage is TRBV19 and J usage is TRBJ2-7; 15 bases fit TRBD2. The V segment lost 5 bases and the J segment 7 bases; nucleotides outside the gene matches: 9. The CDR3 runs 16 residues. CDR1 and CDR2 (germline): LNHDA, SQIVND (reference sequence). The CDR3 loop is CASSLRTSGRAKEQYF. CDR3 DNA: TGTGCCAGTAGTCTCCGGACTAGCGGGAGGGCCAAGGAGCAGTACTTC.

The V and J genes are TRBV2 and TRBJ2-7; 11 bases match TRBD1. CDR1 is SNHLY, CDR2 FYNNEI, per germline. With V trimmed by 6 bases and J by 7 bases, 2 bases remained unmatched. The CDR3 covers 12 residues. This CDR3 is CASSRDRGEQYF. CDR3 coding DNA: TGTGCCAGCAGCCGGGACAGGGGGGAGCAGTACTTC.

The rearrangement uses TRBV2 and TRBJ2-5, with 10 bases fitting TRBD2. The CDR3 sequence is 15 residues long. From germline, CDR1 is SNHLY and CDR2 FYNNEI. J was trimmed by 0 bases and V by 6 bases; bases with no gene match: 4. The CDR3 coding sequence is TGTGCCAGCAGAAAGCGGGGGGGGTACCAAGAGACCCAGTACTTC. Protein product: CASRKRGGYQETQYF.

This clone appeared once. This sequence joins TRBV19 and TRBJ1-5; TRBD1 matches at 10 bases. Unmatched junction bases numbered 8, after V lost 6 bases and J lost 6 bases. The germline V gene encodes CDR1 LNHDA and CDR2 SQIVND (reference sequence). The CDR3 totals 15 residues. In nucleotides, the CDR3 is TGTGCCAGTAGCCCCGGGACAGGGGATTTTCAGCCCCAGCATTTT. This translates into CASSPGTGDFQPQHF.

The rearrangement joins TRBV7-9 to TRBJ2-3; D not resolved. The CDR3 loop spans 14 amino acids. Germline V CDR1 and CDR2: SEHNR, FQNEAQ (reference sequence). V dropped 2 bases and J dropped 2 bases, with 8 bases sitting between them. The CDR3 protein is CASSLSQATDTQYF. The CDR3 nucleotides are TGTGCCAGCAGCTTAAGTCAGGCCACAGATACGCAGTATTTT. Based on the CDR3 plus reference TRBV7-9 and TRBJ2-3, the full variable domain is DTGVSQNPRHKITKRGQNVTFRCDPISEHNRLYWYRQTLGQGPEFLTYFQNEAQLEKSRLLSDRFSAERPKGSFSTLEIQRTEQGDSAMYLCASSLSQATDTQYFGPGTRLTVL.

This clone was recorded a few times. The chain is built from TRBV11-2 and TRBJ1-1, with TRBD1 as a possible D gene (6 bases). V was shortened by 1 base and J by 9 bases, with 12 bases between the two germline ends. This CDR3 spans 13 amino acids. Germline V gives CDR1 SGHAT, CDR2 FQNNGV. This CDR3 reads CASSLGQAGKAFF. CDR3 coding DNA: TGTGCCAGCAGCTTAGGACAGGCAGGGAAAGCTTTCTTT.

The chain recombines TRBV7-9 with TRBJ1-4; TRBD1 aligns across 7 bases. J was trimmed by 7 bases and V by 5 bases; bases with no gene match: 10. The germline V gene has CDR1 SEHNR and CDR2 FQNEAQ (reference sequence). This CDR3 has 15 amino acids. CDR3 in DNA: TGTGCCAGCAGCATAACAGGGGTTTCTAGTGAAAAACTGTTTTTT. Encoded protein: CASSITGVSSEKLFF.

This rearrangement joins TRBV11-1 to TRBJ1-1; D is undetermined. Germline CDR1 is SGHAT and CDR2 is FQDESV (reference sequence). This CDR3 is 12 amino acids long. The V and J ends lost 3 bases and 0 bases respectively, with 2 bases between them. CDR3 sequence: CASSFMNTEAFF. The CDR3 coding sequence is TGTGCCAGCAGCTTTATGAACACTGAAGCTTTCTTT.

The J gene is TRBJ2-7, the V gene TRBV5-5; maybe TRBD1 (6 bases). Germline V gene lookup returns CDR1 SGHKS and CDR2 YYEKEE (reference sequence). The CDR3 totals 16 residues. The V gene lost 3 bases and the J gene lost 1 base, with 17 bases spanning the gap. The CDR3 spells CASSSPDQGPSYEQYF. The CDR3 DNA reads TGTGCCAGCAGCTCCCCAGACCAGGGGCCTTCCTACGAGCAGTACTTC.

This chain uses TRBV30 with TRBJ2-7; perhaps TRBD2 as D (5 bases). The CDR3 covers 12 residues. The V end lost 4 bases, the J end lost 0 bases, and 7 bases lay between the germline ends. Germline V gene data show CDR1 as GTSNPN and CDR2 as SVGIG (reference sequence). This CDR3 is CAWNRGSYEQYF. CDR3 coding DNA: TGTGCCTGGAACCGGGGCTCCTACGAGCAGTACTTC. The full variable domain, in which reference TRBV30 and TRBJ2-7 provide the parts outside the CDR3, is SQTIHQWPATLVQPVGSPLSLECTVEGTSNPNLYWYRQAAGRGLQLLFYSVGIGQISSEVPQNLSASRPQDRQFILSSKKLLLSDSGFYLCAWNRGSYEQYFGPGTRLTVT.

V is TRBV2 and J is TRBJ1-2; D is undetermined. CDR1 and CDR2 (germline): SNHLY, FYNNEI. There are 13 residues in the CDR3. V lost 2 bases, J lost 2 bases, and 6 bases lay in between. For the CDR3, the DNA is TGTGCCAGCAGTGAATTGGGGAACTATGGCTACACCTTC. Amino acid sequence: CASSELGNYGYTF.

In DNA form, the CDR3 reads TGTGCCAGCAGCTTGGTAGGACAGGGTCCCTACGAGCAGTACTTC. It specifies CASSLVGQGPYEQYF. The chain joins TRBV5-4 to TRBJ2-7; 8 bases are a match to TRBD1. V lost 0 bases to trimming and J lost 2 bases; unmatched junction nucleotides: 4. The germline V gene has CDR1 SGHNT and CDR2 YYREEE (reference sequence). The CDR3 length is 15 residues.